This T cell receptor (beta chain) was sequenced for a study of tissue T cells after allogeneic stem cell transplantation. Study-wide results and limits: Anatomically similar tissues had similar TCR repertoires within each patient. Only a limited share of tissue TCRs appeared in blood or spleen. Which tissue TCRs were alloreactive or antigen-specific was not determined. Some clones might be persisting host cells.

Time point defined: mouse harvest day 7 after allogeneic transplant. Each mouse received 10^7 T-cell-depleted marrow cells plus 10^6 splenic CD5+ T cells by tail vein. By its share, this clone is medium-sized. Its antigen is unidentified. The genes are named according to mouse. Repertoires were generated with immunoSEQ multiplex PCR, while TCRdb's copy carries only in-frame clones and drops some. This sample carries around 7,000 clones, more than 45% of them seen once, and the ten largest clones take less than 9%. The TCR was taken from a female BALB/c mouse given C57BL/6 T cells with graft-versus-host disease after an allogeneic hematopoietic cell transplant. The specimen sequenced was lymph node tissue.

The CDR3 DNA, read in part, is TGCACCTGCAGTGCAGATTTGGGGGGGAGTGCAGAAACGCTGTAT. It specifies CTCSADLGGSAETLY. The CDR3 in full is CTCSADLGGSAETLYF. This rearrangement joins TRBV1 to TRBJ2-3; 8 nucleotides match TRBD2. The missing CDR3 end, 1 residue past where the read stops, is filled in from the germline J gene. CDR3 length: 16 amino acids. From germline, CDR1 is NSQYPW and CDR2 LRSPGD (reference sequence). J was trimmed by 0 bases and V by 0 bases; bases with no gene match: 2.